This record concerns one T cell receptor beta chain sequence. Its antigen is unknown. This specimen comes from a study of cytomegalovirus exposure and HLA in healthy donors. Notes on the study in general: Sequences of the TCR beta chain were said to predict the HLA-A and HLA-B alleles of most subjects accurately. The study found most TCR sequences rare, yet found some public TCRs in many donors.

Amplification used 60 Vbeta primers and 13 Jbeta primers. Sequencing was performed with immunoSEQ multiplex PCR; in TCRdb, only in-frame clones are kept and a portion is missing. The table lists just over 150,000 clones, less than 90% of them singletons, with roughly 1.8% in the top ten. There were likely unrecorded immune exposures, though donors were nominally healthy when sampled. This TCR derives from a woman younger than 35 in good health and CMV-seronegative. Material: PBMCs.

CDR3 bases: TGTGCCAGCAGTTTCGCAGGGAACAACTATGGCTACACCTTC. It specifies CASSFAGNNYGYTF. The rearrangement joins TRBV27 to TRBJ1-2; tentatively, D is TRBD1 (5 bases). The CDR3 runs to 14 residues. The germline CDR1 and CDR2 sequences are MNHEY and SMNVEV (reference sequence). V was pared by 3 bases and J by 2 bases, with 10 bases between.